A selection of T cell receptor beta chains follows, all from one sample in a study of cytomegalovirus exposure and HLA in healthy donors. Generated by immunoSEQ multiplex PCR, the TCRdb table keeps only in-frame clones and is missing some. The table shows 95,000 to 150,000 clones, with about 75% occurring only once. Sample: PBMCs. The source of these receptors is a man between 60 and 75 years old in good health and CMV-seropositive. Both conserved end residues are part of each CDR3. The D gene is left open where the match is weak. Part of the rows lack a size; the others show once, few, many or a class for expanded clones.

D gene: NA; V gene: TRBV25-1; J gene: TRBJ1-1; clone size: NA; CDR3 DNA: TGTGCCAGCAGTGAATCGGTTGGGGCAGGGAGGACTGAAGCTTTCTTT; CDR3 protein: CASSESVGAGRTEAFF
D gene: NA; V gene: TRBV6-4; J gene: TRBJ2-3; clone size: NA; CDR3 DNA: TGTGCCAGCAGTGATTGGACAGACCACCGGAATACGCAGTATTTT; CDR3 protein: CASSDWTDHRNTQYF
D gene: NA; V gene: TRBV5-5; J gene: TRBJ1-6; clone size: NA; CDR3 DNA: TGTGCCAGCAGCTTGGCAGGCTCCTATAATTCACCCCTCCACTTT; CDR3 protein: CASSLAGSYNSPLHF
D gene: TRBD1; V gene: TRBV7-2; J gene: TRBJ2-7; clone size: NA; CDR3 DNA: TGTGCCAGCAGCCCTAGGATGGGACAGGGGGGATCCTACGAGCAGTACTTC; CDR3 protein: CASSPRMGQGGSYEQYF
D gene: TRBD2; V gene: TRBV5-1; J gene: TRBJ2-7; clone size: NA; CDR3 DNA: TGCGCCAGCAGCCCCGGACTAGGTCCCTACGAGCAGTACTTC; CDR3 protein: CASSPGLGPYEQYF
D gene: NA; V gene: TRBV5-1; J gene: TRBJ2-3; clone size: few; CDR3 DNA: TGCGCCAGCAGCTTCCAGGGATATAGCACAGATACGCAGTATTTT; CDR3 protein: CASSFQGYSTDTQYF
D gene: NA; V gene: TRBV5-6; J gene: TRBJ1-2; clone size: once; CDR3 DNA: TGTGCCAGCAGCTTGGGCGGCGGCTACACCTTC; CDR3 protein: CASSLGGGYTF
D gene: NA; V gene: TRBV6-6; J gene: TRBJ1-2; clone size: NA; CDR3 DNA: TGTGCCAGCCTCGTTCAGGGGATGAAGGATGGCTACACCTTC; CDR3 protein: CASLVQGMKDGYTF
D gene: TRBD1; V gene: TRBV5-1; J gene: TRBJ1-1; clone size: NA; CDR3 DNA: TGCGCCAGCAGCACCGGGACAGGGTGGAGCACTGAAGCTTTCTTT; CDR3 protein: CASSTGTGWSTEAFF
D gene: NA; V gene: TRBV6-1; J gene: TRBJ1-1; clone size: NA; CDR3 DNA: TGTGCCAGCAGTTTAAACAGATTGAACACTGAAGCTTTCTTT; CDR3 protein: CASSLNRLNTEAFF
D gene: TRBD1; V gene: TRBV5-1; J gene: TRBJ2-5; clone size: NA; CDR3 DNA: TGCGCCAGCAGCGGTGGACAGGGGGCAATGGAGACCCAGTACTTC; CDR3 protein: CASSGGQGAMETQYF
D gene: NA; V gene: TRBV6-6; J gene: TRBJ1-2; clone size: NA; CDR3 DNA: TGTGCCAGCAGAGAATCGGCCAGGGGTGGTGGCTACACCTTC; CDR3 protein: CASRESARGGGYTF
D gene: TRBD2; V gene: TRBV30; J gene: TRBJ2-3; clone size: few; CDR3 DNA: TGTGCCGGGAGGGCTAGCGGAGATACGCAGTATTTT; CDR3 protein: CAGRASGDTQYF
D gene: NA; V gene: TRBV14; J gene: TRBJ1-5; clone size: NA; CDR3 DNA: TGTGCCAGCAGCCAAGAAGGCCGGCAGGGATTTTACAATCAGCCCCAGCATTTT; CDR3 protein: CASSQEGRQGFYNQPQHF
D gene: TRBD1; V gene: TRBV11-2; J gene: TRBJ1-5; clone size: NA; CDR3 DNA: TGTGCCAGCAGCTTCGAACAGGGGACGCCCCAGCATTTT; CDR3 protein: CASSFEQGTPQHF
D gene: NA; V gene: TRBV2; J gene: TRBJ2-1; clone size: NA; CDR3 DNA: TGTGCCAGCAGTGAACCCCTTGGGAGGGGGGGGAATGAGCAGTTCTTC; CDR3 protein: CASSEPLGRGGNEQFF
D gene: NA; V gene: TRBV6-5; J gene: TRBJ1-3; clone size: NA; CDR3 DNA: TGTGCCAGCAGTTACGGGCGTCTATCTGGAAACACCATATATTTT; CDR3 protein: CASSYGRLSGNTIYF
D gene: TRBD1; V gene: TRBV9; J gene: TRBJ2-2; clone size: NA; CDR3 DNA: TGTGCCAGCACCCCGCGGACAGGGGGCGCTACCGGGGAGCTGTTTTTT; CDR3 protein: CASTPRTGGATGELFF
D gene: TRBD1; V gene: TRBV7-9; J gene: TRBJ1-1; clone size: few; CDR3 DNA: TGTGCCAGCAGTATGGGACAGCTCCCTCGGGGGGCTTTCTTT; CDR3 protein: CASSMGQLPRGAFF
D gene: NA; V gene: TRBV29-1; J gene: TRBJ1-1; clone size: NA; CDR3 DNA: TGCAGCGTTGTGGAGGGAGCTTTCTTT; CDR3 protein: CSVVEGAFF
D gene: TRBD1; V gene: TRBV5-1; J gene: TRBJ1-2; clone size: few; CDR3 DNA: TGCGCCAGCAGCCCCGACAGGGCCCACTATGGCTACACCTTC; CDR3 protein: CASSPDRAHYGYTF
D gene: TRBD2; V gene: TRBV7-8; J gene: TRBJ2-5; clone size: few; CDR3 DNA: TGTGCCAGCAGCTTAGGCGGGAGTAAAGAGACCCAGTACTTC; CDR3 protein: CASSLGGSKETQYF
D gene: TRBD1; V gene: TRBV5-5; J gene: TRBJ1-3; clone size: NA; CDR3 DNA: TGTGCCAGCAGCTTGCCAGGGGGCGGCCAAATATCTGGAAACACCATATATTTT; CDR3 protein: CASSLPGGGQISGNTIYF
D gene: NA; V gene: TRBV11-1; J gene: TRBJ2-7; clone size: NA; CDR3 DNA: TGTGCCAGCAGCTACGGGACTTCCCTCTCCTACGAGCAGTACTTC; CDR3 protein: CASSYGTSLSYEQYF